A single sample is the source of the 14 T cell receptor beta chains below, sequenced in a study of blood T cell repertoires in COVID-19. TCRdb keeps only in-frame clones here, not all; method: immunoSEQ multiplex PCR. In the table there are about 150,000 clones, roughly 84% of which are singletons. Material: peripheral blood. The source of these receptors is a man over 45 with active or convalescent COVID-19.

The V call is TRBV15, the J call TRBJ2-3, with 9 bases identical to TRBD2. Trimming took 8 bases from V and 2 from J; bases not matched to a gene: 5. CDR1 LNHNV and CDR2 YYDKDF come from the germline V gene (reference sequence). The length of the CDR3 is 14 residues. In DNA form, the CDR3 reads TGTGCCACCGGAGCGGGGGGAATCACAGATACGCAGTATTTT. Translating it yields CATGAGGITDTQYF.

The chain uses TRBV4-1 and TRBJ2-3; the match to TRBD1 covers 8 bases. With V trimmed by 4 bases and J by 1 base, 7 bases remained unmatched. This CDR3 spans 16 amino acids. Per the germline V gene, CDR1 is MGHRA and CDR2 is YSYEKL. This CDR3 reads CASSLQGQGRTDTQYF. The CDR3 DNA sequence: TGCGCCAGCAGCCTCCAAGGACAGGGTCGCACAGATACGCAGTATTTT.

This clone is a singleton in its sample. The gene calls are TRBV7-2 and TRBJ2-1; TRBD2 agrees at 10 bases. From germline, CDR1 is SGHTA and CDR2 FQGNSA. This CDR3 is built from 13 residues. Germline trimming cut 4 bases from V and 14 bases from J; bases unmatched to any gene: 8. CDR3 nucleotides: TGTGCCAGCAGCTCTAGCGGGGGTGATGCGAAGTTCTTC. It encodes CASSSSGGDAKFF.

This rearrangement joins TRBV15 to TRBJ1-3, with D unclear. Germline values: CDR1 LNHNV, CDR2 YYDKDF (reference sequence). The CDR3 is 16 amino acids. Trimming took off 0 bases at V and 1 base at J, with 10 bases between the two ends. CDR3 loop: CATSRDLSGSGNTIYF. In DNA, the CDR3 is TGTGCCACCAGCAGAGATCTCAGTGGTTCTGGAAACACCATATATTTT. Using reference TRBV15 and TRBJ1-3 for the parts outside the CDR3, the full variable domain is DAMVIQNPRYQVTQFGKPVTLSCSQTLNHNVMYWYQQKSSQAPKLLFHYYDKDFNNEADTPDNFQSRRPNTSFCFLDIRSPGLGDTAMYLCATSRDLSGSGNTIYFGEGSWLTVV.

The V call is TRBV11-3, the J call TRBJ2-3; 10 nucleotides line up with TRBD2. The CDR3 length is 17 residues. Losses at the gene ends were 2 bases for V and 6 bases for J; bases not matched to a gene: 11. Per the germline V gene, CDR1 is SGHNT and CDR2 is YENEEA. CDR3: CASSLLRLAGESDTQYF. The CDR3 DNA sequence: TGTGCCAGCAGCTTACTCCGACTAGCGGGTGAGAGTGATACGCAGTATTTT.

The CDR3 DNA reads TGTGCCAGCAGCTTAGCGAGGCGGACTAGCGGTAGCACAGATACGCAGTATTTT. Amino acid sequence: CASSLARRTSGSTDTQYF. The J gene is TRBJ2-3, the V gene TRBV7-6; 10 positions match TRBD2. CDR1 is SGHVS and CDR2 is FNYEAQ in the germline V gene. This CDR3 has 18 amino acids. J lost 0 bases, V lost 0 bases, and 6 bases had no gene match.

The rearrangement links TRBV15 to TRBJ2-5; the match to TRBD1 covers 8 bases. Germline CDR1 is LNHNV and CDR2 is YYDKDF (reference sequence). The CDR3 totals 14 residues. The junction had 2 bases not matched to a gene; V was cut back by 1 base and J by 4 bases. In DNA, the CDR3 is TGTGCCACCAGCAGAGGAACAGGGGGAGAGACCCAGTACTTC. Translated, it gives CATSRGTGGETQYF.

CDR3 bases: TGTGCCAGCTCACCACCGAGAGGTCGCGGGACTGGGGAGACCCAGTACTTC. Amino acids: CASSPPRGRGTGETQYF. The chain has TRBV18 and TRBJ2-5; tentative D call: TRBD2 (6 bases). The CDR3 extends over 17 amino acids. CDR1 KGHSH and CDR2 LQKENI come from the germline V gene. Trimming removed 0 bases at V and 5 bases at J, with 19 bases between.

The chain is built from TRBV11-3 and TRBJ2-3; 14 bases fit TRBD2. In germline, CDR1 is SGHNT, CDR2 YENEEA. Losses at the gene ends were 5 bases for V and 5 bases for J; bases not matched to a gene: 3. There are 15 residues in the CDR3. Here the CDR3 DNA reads TGTGCCAGCAGCCGACTAGCGGGAGGGGAAGATACGCAGTATTTT. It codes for CASSRLAGGEDTQYF.

As DNA, the CDR3 is TGTGCCACCCAGGGCAGGCCAAAGAACGAGCAGTACTTC. This codes for CATQGRPKNEQYF. V gene TRBV24-1 combines with J gene TRBJ2-7; TRBD1 might be the D (5 bases). Trimming stripped 9 bases from V and 5 bases from J, with 16 bases between. This CDR3 has 13 residues. Germline V lookup: CDR1 KGHDR, CDR2 SFDVKD.

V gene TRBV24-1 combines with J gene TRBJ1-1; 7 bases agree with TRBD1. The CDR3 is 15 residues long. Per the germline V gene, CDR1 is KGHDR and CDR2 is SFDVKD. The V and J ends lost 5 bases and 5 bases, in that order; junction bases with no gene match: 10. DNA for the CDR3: TGTGCCACCAGTGCCACCACAGGGGTAAGGACTGAAGCTTTCTTT. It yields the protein CATSATTGVRTEAFF.

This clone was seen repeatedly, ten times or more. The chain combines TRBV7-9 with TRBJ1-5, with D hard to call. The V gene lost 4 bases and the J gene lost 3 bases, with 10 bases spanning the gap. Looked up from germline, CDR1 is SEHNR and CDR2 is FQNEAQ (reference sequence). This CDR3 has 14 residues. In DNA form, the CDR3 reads TGTGCCAGCAGCTCCTCGGGGATCAATCAGCCCCAGCATTTT. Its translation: CASSSSGINQPQHF.

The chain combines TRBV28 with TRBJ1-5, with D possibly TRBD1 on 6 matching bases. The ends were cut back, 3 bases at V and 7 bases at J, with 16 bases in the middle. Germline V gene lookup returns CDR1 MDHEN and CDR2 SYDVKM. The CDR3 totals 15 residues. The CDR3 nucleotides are TGTGCCAGCAGTTTCCCACAGGGTGGAGGACAGCCCCAGCATTTT. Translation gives CASSFPQGGGQPQHF. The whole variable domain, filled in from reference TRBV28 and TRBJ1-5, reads DVKVTQSSRYLVKRTGEKVFLECVQDMDHENMFWYRQDPGLGLRLIYFSYDVKMKEKGDIPEGYSVSREKKERFSLILESASTNQTSMYLCASSFPQGGGQPQHFGDGTRLSIL.

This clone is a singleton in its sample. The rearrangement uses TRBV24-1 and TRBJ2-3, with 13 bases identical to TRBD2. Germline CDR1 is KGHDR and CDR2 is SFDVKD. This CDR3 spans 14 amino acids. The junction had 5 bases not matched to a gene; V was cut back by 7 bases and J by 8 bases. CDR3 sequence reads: CATSTSGGAGTQYF. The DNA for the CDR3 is TGTGCCACCAGCACTAGCGGGGGGGCGGGTACGCAGTATTTT.